A single sample gave rise to the 9 T cell receptor beta chains below, sequenced in a study of blood T cell repertoires in COVID-19. Clones were read by immunoSEQ multiplex PCR, and TCRdb kept only the in-frame ones, dropping some. The sample has approximately 180,000 clones; more than 75% are singletons. The source material was peripheral blood. The receptor source for this set is a woman in her seventies with COVID-19, enrolled during active disease.

V is TRBV2 and J is TRBJ1-5; 7 bases agree with TRBD1. Trimming took 7 bases from V and 6 from J; bases not matched to a gene: 6. CDR1 is SNHLY and CDR2 is FYNNEI in the germline V gene. The CDR3 runs to 13 residues. CDR3 sequence reads: CASKRQGTQPQHF. CDR3 nucleotides: TGTGCCAGCAAACGACAGGGTACTCAGCCCCAGCATTTT. The full variable domain, completed using reference TRBV2 and TRBJ1-5, is EPEVTQTPSHQVTQMGQEVILRCVPISNHLYFYWYRQILGQKVEFLVSFYNNEISEKSEIFDDQFSVERPDGSNFTLKIRSTKLEDSAMYFCASKRQGTQPQHFGDGTRLSIL.

The rearrangement uses TRBV2 and TRBJ2-5; 8 bases line up with TRBD2. The germline CDR1 and CDR2 sequences are SNHLY and FYNNEI. There are 13 residues in the CDR3. The ends lost 8 bases at V and 4 bases at J; junction bases unmatched: 6. The CDR3 region is CASPPGGAETQYF. The CDR3 coding sequence is TGTGCCAGCCCCCCGGGAGGGGCAGAGACCCAGTACTTC. The complete variable domain, with remaining parts taken from reference TRBV2 and TRBJ2-5, reads EPEVTQTPSHQVTQMGQEVILRCVPISNHLYFYWYRQILGQKVEFLVSFYNNEISEKSEIFDDQFSVERPDGSNFTLKIRSTKLEDSAMYFCASPPGGAETQYFGPGTRLLVL.

The V and J genes are TRBV7-9 and TRBJ1-3; D might be TRBD1 (6 bases). The CDR3 extends over 16 amino acids. Looked up from germline, CDR1 is SEHNR and CDR2 is FQNEAQ (reference sequence). V lost 4 bases and J 8 bases, leaving 21 bases between the germline ends. The CDR3 sequence: CASSSGTIKGGHTIYF. The CDR3 DNA reads TGTGCCAGCAGCTCCGGGACAATAAAGGGCGGACACACCATATATTTT.

The chain couples TRBV2 to TRBJ2-5; unclear D gene. This CDR3 has 12 amino acids. Trimming cost V 5 bases and J 2 bases, with 6 bases left between them. Germline V gene data show CDR1 as SNHLY and CDR2 as FYNNEI. CDR3 region: CASSRWQETQYF. CDR3 coding DNA: TGTGCCAGCAGTCGGTGGCAAGAGACCCAGTACTTC.

The chain combines TRBV19 with TRBJ1-2; 7 nucleotides agree with TRBD1. Germline CDR1 and CDR2: LNHDA and SQIVND (reference sequence). V lost 6 bases, J lost 5 bases, and 12 bases stayed unmatched. The CDR3 contains 15 residues. CDR3 nucleotide sequence: TGTGCCAGTAGGACAGGGTCCACCGACAGTTATGGCTACACCTTC. It translates to CASRTGSTDSYGYTF.

As DNA, the CDR3 is TGTGCCAGTAGTACGGGGCGGGAGATAATGGATGAGCAGTTCTTC. This gives the protein CASSTGREIMDEQFF. The chain joins TRBV19 to TRBJ2-1; TRBD2 matches at 7 bases. The CDR3 covers 15 residues. The trim removed 4 bases at V and 8 bases at J, leaving 11 bases unmatched. Germline CDR1 is LNHDA and CDR2 is SQIVND (reference sequence).

This chain joins TRBV5-1 and TRBJ2-7; D uncertain. In germline, CDR1 is SGHRS, CDR2 YFSETQ. The CDR3 length is 13 residues. V was clipped by 1 base and J by 2 bases, with 7 bases between them. The CDR3 DNA reads as TGCGCCAGCAGCTTGACTTTTACCTACGAGCAGTACTTC. Its translation: CASSLTFTYEQYF.

The chain carries TRBV5-1 and TRBJ1-1, with TRBD1 as a possible D gene (5 bases). The CDR3 has 13 amino acids. Germline CDR1 and CDR2: SGHRS and YFSETQ. Trimming took 6 bases from V and 1 from J, leaving 10 bases between them. DNA of the CDR3: TGCGCCAGCACTATTGACAGGAACACTGAAGCTTTCTTT. This codes for CASTIDRNTEAFF. Variable domain in full (rest from reference TRBV5-1 and TRBJ1-1): KAGVTQTPRYLIKTRGQQVTLSCSPISGHRSVSWYQQTPGQGLQFLFEYFSETQRNKGNFPGRFSGRQFSNSRSEMNVSTLELGDSALYLCASTIDRNTEAFFGQGTRLTVV.

The chain has TRBV28 and TRBJ1-4; 8 bases are shared with TRBD1. Germline V gene lookup returns CDR1 MDHEN and CDR2 SYDVKM. The CDR3 covers 14 residues. J lost 8 bases, V lost 3 bases, and 5 bases had no gene match. The CDR3 reads CASSFGQGGEKLFF. The CDR3 nucleotides read TGTGCCAGCAGTTTCGGACAGGGTGGCGAAAAACTGTTTTTT. The full variable domain, its missing parts supplied by reference TRBV28 and TRBJ1-4, is DVKVTQSSRYLVKRTGEKVFLECVQDMDHENMFWYRQDPGLGLRLIYFSYDVKMKEKGDIPEGYSVSREKKERFSLILESASTNQTSMYLCASSFGQGGEKLFFGSGTQLSVL.